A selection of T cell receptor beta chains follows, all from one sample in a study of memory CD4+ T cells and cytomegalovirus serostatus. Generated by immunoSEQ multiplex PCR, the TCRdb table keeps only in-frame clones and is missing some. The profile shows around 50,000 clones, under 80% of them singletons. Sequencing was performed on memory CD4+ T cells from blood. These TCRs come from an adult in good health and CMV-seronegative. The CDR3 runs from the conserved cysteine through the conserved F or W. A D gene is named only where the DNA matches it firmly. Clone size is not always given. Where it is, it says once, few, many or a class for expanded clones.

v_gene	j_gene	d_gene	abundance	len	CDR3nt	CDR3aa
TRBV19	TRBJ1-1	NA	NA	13	TGTGCCAGTTACCCCAGGTGGACAGCTGAAGCTTTCTTT	CASYPRWTAEAFF
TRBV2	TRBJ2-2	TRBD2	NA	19	TGTGCCAGCAGGCCGGGACTAGCGGGAGGGACTTACTTCACCGGGGAGCTGTTTTTT	CASRPGLAGGTYFTGELFF
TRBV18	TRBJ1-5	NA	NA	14	TGTGCCAGCTCACTACAGGATAGCAATCAGCCCCAGCATTTT	CASSLQDSNQPQHF
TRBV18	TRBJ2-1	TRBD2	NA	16	TGTGCCAGCTCACCACCGGGACTAGCGCGCTACAATGAGCAGTTCTTC	CASSPPGLARYNEQFF
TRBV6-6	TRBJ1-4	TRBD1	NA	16	TGTGCCAGCAGTACAGGGGGCGCGGGAACTAATGAAAAACTGTTTTTT	CASSTGGAGTNEKLFF
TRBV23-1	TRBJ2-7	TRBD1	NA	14	TGCGCCACCAAGGGGGACAGGGTGGAACACGAGCAGTACTTC	CATKGDRVEHEQYF
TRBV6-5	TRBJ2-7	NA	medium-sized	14	TGTGCCAGCAGTTCCCAGGGGAACCCCTACGAGCAGTACTTC	CASSSQGNPYEQYF
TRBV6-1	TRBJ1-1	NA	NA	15	TGTGCCAGCAGTGAATCTCCGGGAAGTTACACTGAAGCTTTCTTT	CASSESPGSYTEAFF
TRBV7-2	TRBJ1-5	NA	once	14	TGTGCCAGCAGCCCAGCGTCCGGGGGTCAGCCCCAGCATTTT	CASSPASGGQPQHF
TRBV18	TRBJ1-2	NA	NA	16	TGTGCCAGCTCACCAATCGGGTCGGGTTCTCGCTATGGCTACACCTTC	CASSPIGSGSRYGYTF
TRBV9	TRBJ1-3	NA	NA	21	TGTGCCAGCAGCGTAGGAGGAGGATGGGGGGTCGGAGCCTCCTCTGGAAACACCATATATTTT	CASSVGGGWGVGASSGNTIYF
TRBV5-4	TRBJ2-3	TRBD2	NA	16	TGTGCCAGCAGCTTGGCACTAGCGGGAGGAGGGGATACGCAGTATTTT	CASSLALAGGGDTQYF
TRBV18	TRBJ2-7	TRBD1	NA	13	TGTGCCAGCTCACCGGCAGGGGGTTACGAGCAGTACTTC	CASSPAGGYEQYF
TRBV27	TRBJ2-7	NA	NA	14	TGTGCCAGCAGAGTCCTTTCCCTGGGGGGAGAGCAGTACTTC	CASRVLSLGGEQYF
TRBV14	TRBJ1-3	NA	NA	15	TGTGCCAGCAGCCAGGGACGGACCTCTGGAAACACCATATATTTT	CASSQGRTSGNTIYF
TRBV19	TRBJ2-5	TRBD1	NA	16	TGTGCCAGTAGGCGAAACAGGGGGGCTTCGCAAGAGACCCAGTACTTC	CASRRNRGASQETQYF
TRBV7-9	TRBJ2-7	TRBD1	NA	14	TGTGCCAGCAGCGAAGACAGGGGGCGAGCCGAGCAGTACTTC	CASSEDRGRAEQYF
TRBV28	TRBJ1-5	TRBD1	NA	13	TGTGCCAGCAGTTTGGGACAGACCCAGCCCCAGCATTTT	CASSLGQTQPQHF
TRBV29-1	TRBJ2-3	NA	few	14	TGCAGCGTTGAGGAGGGCCCGATCACAGATACGCAGTATTTT	CSVEEGPITDTQYF
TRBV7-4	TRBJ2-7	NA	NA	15	TGTGCCAGCAGCTTAGTCCCCAGGTATCCCTACGAGCAGTACTTC	CASSLVPRYPYEQYF
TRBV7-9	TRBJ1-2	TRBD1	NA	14	TGTGCCAGCAGCCAGAGGACAGGGGATTCTGGCTACACCTTC	CASSQRTGDSGYTF
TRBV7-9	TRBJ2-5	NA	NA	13	TGTGCCAGCAGCCTGGGTATACAAGAGACCCAGTACTTC	CASSLGIQETQYF
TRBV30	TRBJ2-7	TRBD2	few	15	TGTGCCTGGAGTGTACGGACTAGCGGGAGTTACGAGCAGTACTTC	CAWSVRTSGSYEQYF
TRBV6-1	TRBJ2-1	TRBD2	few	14	TGTGCCGCAGCGAAGCGGGAGGGTCCCAATGAGCAGTTCTTC	CAAAKREGPNEQFF
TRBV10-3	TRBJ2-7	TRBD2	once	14	TGTGCCACCAAACCGGGACTAGCAACGGTCGAGCAGTACTTC	CATKPGLATVEQYF
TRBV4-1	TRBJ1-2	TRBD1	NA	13	TGCGCCAGCAGCCTGGGACAGAACTATGGCTACACCTTC	CASSLGQNYGYTF